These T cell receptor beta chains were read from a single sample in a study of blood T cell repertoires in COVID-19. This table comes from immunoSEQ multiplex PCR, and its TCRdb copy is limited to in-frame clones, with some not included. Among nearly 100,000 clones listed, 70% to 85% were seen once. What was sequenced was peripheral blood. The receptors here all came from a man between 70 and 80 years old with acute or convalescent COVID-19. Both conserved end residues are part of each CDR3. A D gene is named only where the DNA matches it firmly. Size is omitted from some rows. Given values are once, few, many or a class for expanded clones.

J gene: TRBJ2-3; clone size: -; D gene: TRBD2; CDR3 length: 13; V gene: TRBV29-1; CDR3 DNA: TGCAGCTTCGGGGAGGGAGCGACAGATACGCAGTATTTT; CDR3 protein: CSFGEGATDTQYF
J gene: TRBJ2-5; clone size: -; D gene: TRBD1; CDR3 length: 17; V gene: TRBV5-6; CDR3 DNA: TGTGCCAGCAGCTTGAGGGTTAGACAGGGGGCGAAAGAGACCCAGTACTTC; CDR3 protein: CASSLRVRQGAKETQYF
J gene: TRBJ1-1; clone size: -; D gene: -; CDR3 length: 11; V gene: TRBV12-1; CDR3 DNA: TGTGCCAGCAGCTTTATCGCTGAAGCTTTCTTT; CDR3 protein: CASSFIAEAFF
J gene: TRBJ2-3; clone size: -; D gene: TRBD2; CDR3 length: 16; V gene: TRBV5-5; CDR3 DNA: TGTGCCAGCAGCACCGGGACTAGCGGGAGTCAAGATACGCAGTATTTT; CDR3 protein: CASSTGTSGSQDTQYF
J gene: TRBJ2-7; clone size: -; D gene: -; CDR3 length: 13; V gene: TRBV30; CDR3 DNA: TGTGCCTGGAGTAAGGGACTCTCCTACGAGCAGTACTTC; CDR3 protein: CAWSKGLSYEQYF
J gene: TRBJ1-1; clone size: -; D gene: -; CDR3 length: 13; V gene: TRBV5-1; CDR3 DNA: TGCGCCAGCAGCTCAGGGGCAAACACTGAAGCTTTCTTT; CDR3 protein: CASSSGANTEAFF
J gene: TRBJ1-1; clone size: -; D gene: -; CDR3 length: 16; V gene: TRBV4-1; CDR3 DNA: TGCGCCAGCAGCCAGACCTTTGGGGGGGTCAACACTGAAGCTTTCTTT; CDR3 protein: CASSQTFGGVNTEAFF
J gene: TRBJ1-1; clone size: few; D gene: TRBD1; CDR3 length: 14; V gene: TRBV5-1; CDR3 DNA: TGCGCCAGCAGCTATAGACAGGGAAACACTGAAGCTTTCTTT; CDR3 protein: CASSYRQGNTEAFF
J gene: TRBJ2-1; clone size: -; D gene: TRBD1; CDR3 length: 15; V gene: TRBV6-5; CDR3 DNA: TGTGCCAGCAGACCCCTTGGACAGGGGAACAATGAGCAGTTCTTC; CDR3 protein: CASRPLGQGNNEQFF
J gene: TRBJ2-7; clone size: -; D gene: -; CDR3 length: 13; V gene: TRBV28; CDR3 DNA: TGTGCCAGCAGTTTGGACAGACCCTACGAGCAGTACTTC; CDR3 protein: CASSLDRPYEQYF
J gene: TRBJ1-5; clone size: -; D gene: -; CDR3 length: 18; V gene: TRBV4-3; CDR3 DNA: TGCGCCAGCAGCCAAGATTATCTTTCGGGGGGAGGTAATCAGCCCCAGCATTTT; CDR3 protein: CASSQDYLSGGGNQPQHF
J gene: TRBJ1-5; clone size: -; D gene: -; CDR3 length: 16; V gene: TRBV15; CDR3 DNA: TGTGCCACCAGCAGAGATCAAAGCTATAGCAATCAGCCCCAGCATTTT; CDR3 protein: CATSRDQSYSNQPQHF
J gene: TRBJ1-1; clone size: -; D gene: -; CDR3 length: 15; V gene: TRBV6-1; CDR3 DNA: TGTGCCAGCAGTGATATGACTACAGGGATCACTGAAGCTTTCTTT; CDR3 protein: CASSDMTTGITEAFF
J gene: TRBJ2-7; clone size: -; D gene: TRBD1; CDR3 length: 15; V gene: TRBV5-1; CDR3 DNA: TGCGCCAGCAGCTCCGGGACAGGGGGCCCCTACGAGCAGTACTTC; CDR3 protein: CASSSGTGGPYEQYF
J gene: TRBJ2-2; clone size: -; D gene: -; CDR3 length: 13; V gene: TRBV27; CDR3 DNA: TGTGCCAGCAGGGGCTGGGCAACCGGGGAGCTGTTTTTT; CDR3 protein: CASRGWATGELFF
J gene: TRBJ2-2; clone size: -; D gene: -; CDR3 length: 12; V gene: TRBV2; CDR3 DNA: TGTGCCAGCAAACGGGGTGCCGGGGAGCTGTTTTTT; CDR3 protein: CASKRGAGELFF
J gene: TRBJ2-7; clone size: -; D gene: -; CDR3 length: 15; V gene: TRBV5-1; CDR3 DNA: TGCGCCAGCAGCTCTTTCAACGTCCAGGGTGCCGAGCAGTACTTC; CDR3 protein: CASSSFNVQGAEQYF
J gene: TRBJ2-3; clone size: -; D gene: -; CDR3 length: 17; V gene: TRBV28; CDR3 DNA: TGTGCCAGCAGTTCGCAACCGACAGGCTCCCACACAGATACGCAGTATTTT; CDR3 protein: CASSSQPTGSHTDTQYF
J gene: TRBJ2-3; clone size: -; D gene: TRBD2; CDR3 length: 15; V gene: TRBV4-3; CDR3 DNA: TGCGCCAGCAGCCAAGATAGCGGGAGCACAGATACGCAGTATTTT; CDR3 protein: CASSQDSGSTDTQYF
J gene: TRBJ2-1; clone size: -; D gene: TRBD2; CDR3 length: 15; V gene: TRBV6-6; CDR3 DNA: TGTGCCAGCAGAACCGGGACTAGCGGGTACAATGAGCAGTTCTTC; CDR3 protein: CASRTGTSGYNEQFF
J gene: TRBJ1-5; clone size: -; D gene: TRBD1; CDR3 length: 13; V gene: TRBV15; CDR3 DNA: TGTGCCACCTCGGGACAGCACAATCAGCCCCAGCATTTT; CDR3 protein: CATSGQHNQPQHF
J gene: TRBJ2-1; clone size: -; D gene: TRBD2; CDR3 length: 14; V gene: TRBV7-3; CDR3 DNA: TGTGCCAGCAGCCCCGGGACTAGCCTTATTGAGCAGTTCTTC; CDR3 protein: CASSPGTSLIEQFF
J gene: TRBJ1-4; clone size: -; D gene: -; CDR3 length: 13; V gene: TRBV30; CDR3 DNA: TGTGCCTGGAGTCCCGGTCCGGATGAAAAACTGTTTTTT; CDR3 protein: CAWSPGPDEKLFF
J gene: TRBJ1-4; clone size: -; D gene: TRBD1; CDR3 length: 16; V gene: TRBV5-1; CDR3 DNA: TGCGCCAGCAGCTTGGGGACAGGGGGCCGTGGTGAAAAACTGTTTTTT; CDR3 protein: CASSLGTGGRGEKLFF
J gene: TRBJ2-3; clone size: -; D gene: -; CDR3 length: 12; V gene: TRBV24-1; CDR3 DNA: TGTGCCACCAGTTCTTTTACAGATACGCAGTATTTT; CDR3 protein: CATSSFTDTQYF
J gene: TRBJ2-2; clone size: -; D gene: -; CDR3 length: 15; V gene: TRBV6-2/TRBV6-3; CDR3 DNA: TGTGCCAGCAGTCTACAGGGAAGCGGCACCGGGGAGCTGTTTTTT; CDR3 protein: CASSLQGSGTGELFF
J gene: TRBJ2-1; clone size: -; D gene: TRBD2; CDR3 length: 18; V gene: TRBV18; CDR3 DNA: TGTGCCAGCTCACCACAGGAGAAGGGAGGGCCGTGGAGTTATGAGCAGTTCTTC; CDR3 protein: CASSPQEKGGPWSYEQFF
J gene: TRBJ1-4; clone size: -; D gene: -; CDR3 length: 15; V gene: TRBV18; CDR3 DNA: TGTGCCAGCTCACCATCCACAGGTTATAATGAAAAACTGTTTTTT; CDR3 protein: CASSPSTGYNEKLFF
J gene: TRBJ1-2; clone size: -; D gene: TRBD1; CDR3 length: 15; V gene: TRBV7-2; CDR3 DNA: TGTGCCAGCAGCTTAGCCCGGGACAGGAACTATGGCTACACCTTC; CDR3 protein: CASSLARDRNYGYTF